One sample yielded the 23 T cell receptor beta chains listed below, sequenced in a study of blood T cell repertoires in COVID-19. The protocol was immunoSEQ multiplex PCR, while the TCRdb copy is restricted to in-frame clones and leaves out a portion. The table lists 55,000 to 75,000 clones, 88% of them singletons. Material: peripheral blood. These receptors were taken from a middle-aged man with active COVID-19.

The chain uses TRBV6-4 and TRBJ1-4; TRBD1 might be the D (5 bases). V was clipped by 7 bases and J by 6 bases, with 12 bases between them. CDR1 and CDR2 from the germline V gene are MRHNA and SNTAGT. The CDR3 covers 13 residues. This CDR3 is CASNKGGDEKLFF. CDR3 DNA sequence: TGTGCCAGCAATAAAGGAGGGGATGAAAAACTGTTTTTT.

The chain is built from TRBV6-5 and TRBJ2-7, with 9 bases matching TRBD1. The CDR3 has 14 residues. After removal of 7 bases from V and 5 bases from J, the junction contained 9 bases not matched to a gene. Germline V gives CDR1 MNHEY, CDR2 SVGAGI. The CDR3 DNA follows: TGTGCCAGCACCCCGGACAGGGGAATTAACGAGCAGTACTTC. Translated: CASTPDRGINEQYF.

This clone ranks as medium-sized. V and J are TRBV30 and TRBJ2-1; tentative D call: TRBD1 (6 bases). Per germline, CDR1 GTSNPN and CDR2 SVGIG (reference sequence). Trimming cost V 5 bases and J 9 bases, with 17 bases left between them. This CDR3 is 13 amino acids long. CDR3 bases: TGTGCCTGGGCCTACAGGGTTTTCAGTGAGCAGTTCTTC. It yields the protein CAWAYRVFSEQFF. The variable domain in full, completed from reference TRBV30 and TRBJ2-1, reads SQTIHQWPATLVQPVGSPLSLECTVEGTSNPNLYWYRQAAGRGLQLLFYSVGIGQISSEVPQNLSASRPQDRQFILSSKKLLLSDSGFYLCAWAYRVFSEQFFGPGTRLTVL.

Worth noting for this clone: The same CDR3 is also encoded by other DNA sequences in this sample. This chain uses TRBV20-1 with TRBJ2-7; D may be TRBD1 (5 bases). The CDR3 has 11 amino acids. V lost 4 bases and J 5 bases, leaving 9 bases between the germline ends. Per germline, CDR1 DFQATT and CDR2 SNEGSKA (reference sequence). This CDR3 is CSAKSGHEQYF. The CDR3 DNA reads as TGCAGTGCTAAGTCAGGGCACGAGCAGTACTTC.

The chain is built from TRBV12-2 and TRBJ2-6; the table's D gene call, TRBD1, was not cross checked with the DNA. TRBV12-2 is classified as a pseudogene. The CDR3 spans 14 residues. The CDR3 here is CASRGPSGANVLTF. The CDR3 bases are TGTGCAAGTCGGGGGCCCTCTGGGGCCAACGTCCTGACTTTC.

The chain uses TRBV2 and TRBJ2-5, with D perhaps matching TRBD1 (6 bases). With 2 bases removed from V and 2 bases from J, the gap between germline ends came to 15 bases. CDR1 is SNHLY, CDR2 FYNNEI, per germline. The length of the CDR3 is 16 residues. The chain's CDR3 is CASSEIVGTIQETQYF. The DNA of the CDR3 is TGTGCCAGCAGTGAAATCGTAGGGACAATTCAAGAGACCCAGTACTTC.

The chain employs TRBV5-1 and TRBJ2-7; TRBD1 matches at 8 bases. The ends lost 4 bases at V and 5 bases at J; junction bases unmatched: 11. Germline CDR1 is SGHRS and CDR2 is YFSETQ. The CDR3 runs 15 residues. For the CDR3, the DNA is TGCGCCAGCAGCCTAGGACAGGGCGGGCAGGACGAGCAGTACTTC. This gives the protein CASSLGQGGQDEQYF.

The rearrangement links TRBV2 to TRBJ2-3; maybe TRBD2 (6 bases). Trimming removed 8 bases at V and 4 bases at J, with 10 bases between. The CDR3 is 12 amino acids. Germline lookup yields CDR1 SNHLY and CDR2 FYNNEI. CDR3 sequence: CASRGSADTQYF. The CDR3 nucleotides are TGTGCCAGCCGGGGGTCGGCAGATACGCAGTATTTT. The full variable domain, in which reference TRBV2 and TRBJ2-3 provide the parts outside the CDR3, is EPEVTQTPSHQVTQMGQEVILRCVPISNHLYFYWYRQILGQKVEFLVSFYNNEISEKSEIFDDQFSVERPDGSNFTLKIRSTKLEDSAMYFCASRGSADTQYFGPGTRLTVL.

This clone was seen once. The gene calls are TRBV29-1 and TRBJ1-1, with a weak D call TRBD1 (5 bases). Trimming took off 3 bases at V and 2 bases at J, with 10 bases between the two ends. Germline-derived CDR1 and CDR2 are SQVTM and ANQGSEA. The CDR3 loop spans 13 amino acids. The CDR3 sequence is CSVELRVNTEAFF. CDR3 sequence (DNA): TGCAGCGTTGAGCTCAGGGTTAACACTGAAGCTTTCTTT.

This chain connects TRBV7-9 to TRBJ2-5; D is perhaps TRBD2 (6 bases). There are 13 residues in the CDR3. The V and J ends lost 8 bases and 4 bases respectively, with 14 bases between them. Looked up from germline, CDR1 is SEHNR and CDR2 is FQNEAQ (reference sequence). The CDR3 sequence is CASRRLVGETQYF. CDR3 DNA sequence: TGTGCCAGCCGTCGACTAGTTGGAGAGACCCAGTACTTC.

CDR3 sequence: CASSSGTGYEQYF. DNA of the CDR3: TGTGCCAGCAGCTCCGGGACAGGGTACGAGCAGTACTTC. The chain recombines TRBV7-2 with TRBJ2-7, with 9 positions matching TRBD1. V lost 4 bases, J lost 4 bases, and 2 bases stayed unmatched. CDR1 is SGHTA, CDR2 FQGNSA, per germline. The length of the CDR3 is 13 residues.

As for this clone: At one of its ends the junction is not consistent with the germline gene, which may arise from a read error. The chain links TRBV7-7 to TRBJ2-2; 10 bases match TRBD2. The CDR3 is made up of 19 amino acids. Germline V CDR1 and CDR2: SSHAT, FNYEAQ (reference sequence). The CDR3: CASSLAPSGGAANTGELFF. CDR3 sequence (DNA): TGTGCTAGCAGCTTAGCCCCCAGCGGGGGGGCCGCGAACACCGGGGAGCTGTTTTTT.

The rearrangement uses TRBV6-5 and TRBJ1-1; TRBD1 is a possible D gene (6 bases). Trimming cost V 6 bases and J 4 bases, with 15 bases left between them. The germline V gene has CDR1 MNHEY and CDR2 SVGAGI. This CDR3 has 14 amino acids. The CDR3, as DNA: TGTGCCAGCAGAAGGGGGGCGGGAGTCACTGAAGCTTTCTTT. Translation: CASRRGAGVTEAFF.

This clone has only one observation. This chain connects TRBV12-5 to TRBJ1-1; D might be TRBD1 (6 bases). The germline V gene encodes CDR1 LGHNT and CDR2 FRNRAP. Trimming left V 6 bases short and J 11 bases short, with 16 bases between. CDR3 length: 12 amino acids. CDR3 sequence (DNA): TGTGCTAGTGGACTCGGGACAACCGAGGCTTTCTTT. It specifies CASGLGTTEAFF.

This chain's CDR3 is CASSQDPGNSGNTIYF. CDR3 nucleotides: TGTGCCAGCAGCCAAGATCCGGGGAATTCTGGAAACACCATATATTTT. This chain links TRBV4-2 with TRBJ1-3, with D unresolved. CDR1 is LGHNA and CDR2 is YNFKEQ in the germline V gene. V lost 0 bases and J lost 1, with 10 bases in between. CDR3 size: 16 residues.

This sequence joins TRBV19 and TRBJ1-2; D is possibly TRBD1 (6 bases). This CDR3 has 14 amino acids. V shed 3 bases and J shed 8 bases, with 16 bases lying between them. The germline V gene encodes CDR1 LNHDA and CDR2 SQIVND (reference sequence). CDR3: CASSISGGQGGYTF. The CDR3 DNA is TGTGCCAGTAGTATTAGCGGGGGCCAGGGCGGCTACACCTTC.

This chain uses TRBV5-6 with TRBJ2-7; 9 bases align to TRBD1. V trimming: 1 base; J trimming: 5 bases; junction bases outside the gene matches: 4. Germline values: CDR1 SGHDT, CDR2 YYEEEE. The CDR3 extends over 14 amino acids. The chain's CDR3 is CASSLIGQGHEQYF. CDR3 DNA sequence: TGTGCCAGCAGCTTGATTGGACAGGGGCACGAGCAGTACTTC. The whole variable domain, filled in from reference TRBV5-6 and TRBJ2-7, reads DAGVTQSPTHLIKTRGQQVTLRCSPKSGHDTVSWYQQALGQGPQFIFQYYEEEERQRGNFPDRFSGHQFPNYSSELNVNALLLGDSALYLCASSLIGQGHEQYFGPGTRLTVT.

The chain joins TRBV4-3 to TRBJ1-2; the D gene is possibly TRBD1 (6 bases). V was clipped by 0 bases and J by 7 bases, with 12 bases between them. This CDR3 is 14 amino acids long. Germline V gives CDR1 LGHNA, CDR2 YSLEER. As DNA, the CDR3 is TGCGCCAGCAGCCAAGATAGGACAGACCCTGGCTACACCTTC. It encodes CASSQDRTDPGYTF.

This clone was seen only once. The rearrangement uses TRBV6-5 and TRBJ2-3; TRBD1 aligns across 9 bases. The CDR3 length is 14 residues. The V gene's germline CDR1 is MNHEY and CDR2 SVGAGI. J was trimmed by 5 bases and V by 6 bases; bases with no gene match: 6. This CDR3 reads CASRTGGYLDTQYF. The CDR3 bases are TGTGCCAGCAGGACAGGGGGTTACTTAGATACGCAGTATTTT.

The chain is built from TRBV7-3 and TRBJ2-1, with 9 bases aligning to TRBD2. CDR1 is SGHTA, CDR2 FQGTGA, per germline. The CDR3 is 14 amino acids. V dropped 2 bases and J dropped 8; count of bases not matched to a gene: 4. The CDR3 DNA follows: TGTGCCAGCAGCTTAGCGGGGGGGCAAGATGAGCAGTTCTTC. Translating it yields CASSLAGGQDEQFF. The full variable domain, with the rest looked up from reference TRBV7-3 and TRBJ2-1, is GAGVSQTPSNKVTEKGKYVELRCDPISGHTALYWYRQSLGQGPEFLIYFQGTGAADDSGLPNDRFFAVRPEGSVSTLKIQRTERGDSAVYLCASSLAGGQDEQFFGPGTRLTVL.

The chain recombines TRBV7-9 with TRBJ1-3; TRBD1 matches at 7 bases. The CDR3 loop spans 15 amino acids. V lost 5 bases and J lost 0; bases outside the gene matches: 4. Germline CDR1 and CDR2: SEHNR and FQNEAQ (reference sequence). The CDR3, as DNA: TGTGCCAGCAGCCGAACAGGGGACTCTGGAAACACCATATATTTT. This sequence encodes CASSRTGDSGNTIYF.

The chain couples TRBV30 to TRBJ2-5; 7 bases are a match to TRBD2. CDR3 length: 15 residues. CDR1 and CDR2 (germline): GTSNPN, SVGIG (reference sequence). V shed 3 bases and J 0 bases; nucleotides not matched to a gene: 7. The CDR3 DNA sequence: TGTGCCTGGAGGACCTTGACTAGCCACCAAGAGACCCAGTACTTC. It yields the protein CAWRTLTSHQETQYF.

The chain links TRBV5-1 to TRBJ1-1, with 8 bases aligning to TRBD1. CDR1 is SGHRS, CDR2 YFSETQ, per germline. CDR3 length: 13 amino acids. After removal of 3 bases from V and 6 bases from J, the junction contained 4 bases not matched to a gene. CDR3 sequence: CASSSGQGAEAFF. The DNA for the CDR3 is TGCGCCAGCAGCTCCGGACAGGGCGCTGAAGCTTTCTTT.